The clone carrying this T cell receptor (beta chain) was observed many times. Authors of the study amplified TCR beta CDR3 regions from RNA transcripts. RT-PCR in the first round (using the HTBI primer set) targeted the TCR CDR3. TCRdb analysed the multiplex PCR reads with MiXCR anew, one entry per CDR3 protein. The sample has hundreds of thousands of distinct CDR3 sequences; about 20% are singletons. V shed 3 bases and J 3 bases; nucleotides not matched to a gene: 7. The CDR3 consists of 16 residues. CDR1 LGHDT and CDR2 YNNKEL come from the germline V gene (reference sequence). The data derive from a study of T cells in Graves' hyperthyroidism and ophthalmopathy.

The source material was blood. This sequence joins TRBV3-1 and TRBJ2-2; the match to TRBD2 covers 7 bases. The receptor's source is a man aged 25 to 45 with Graves' ophthalmopathy. The CDR3 region is CASSHWRERDTGELFF. The CDR3 coding sequence is TGTGCCAGCAGCCACTGGCGGGAGAGGGACACCGGGGAGCTGTTTTTT.